The 21 T cell receptor beta chains given below trace back to one sample, sequenced in a study of OX40 agonist ivuxolimab in advanced cancers. Sequencing used immunoSEQ multiplex PCR; TCRdb keeps in-frame clones, though not all of them. The sample yields tens of thousands of clones, approximately 78% seen once. Here the sequenced sample was CD4+ or CD8+ T cells sorted from blood, taken in a trial of the OX40 agonist ivuxolimab. All receptors derive from an adult with an advanced solid tumor such as melanoma, head and neck, liver or kidney cancer.

By its share, this clone is medium-sized. The chain uses TRBV7-9 and TRBJ2-7, with a weak D call TRBD2 (5 bases). V lost 1 base to trimming and J lost 7 bases, with 8 bases between them. The CDR3 length is 12 residues. The germline gives CDR1 SEHNR, CDR2 FQNEAQ (reference sequence). Here the CDR3 DNA reads TGTGCCAGCAGCTTAGACGGGGATGAGCAGTACTTC. Its protein product is CASSLDGDEQYF.

This clone showed up just a few times. CDR3 residues: CASSLEGTGGPNTEAFF. The CDR3 DNA is TGTGCCAGCAGCTTAGAAGGGACAGGGGGCCCGAACACTGAAGCTTTCTTT. This rearrangement joins TRBV7-9 to TRBJ1-1, with TRBD1 matching over 12 bases. Germline V gene lookup returns CDR1 SEHNR and CDR2 FQNEAQ (reference sequence). The ends lost 1 base at V and 1 base at J; junction bases unmatched: 4. The CDR3 has 17 residues.

This clone appeared a few times. CDR3 residues: CASSETGKNEKLFF. The CDR3 nucleotides are TGTGCCAGCAGTGAAACAGGGAAGAATGAAAAACTGTTTTTT. The chain uses TRBV2 and TRBJ1-4; a possible D gene is TRBD1 (6 bases). V lost 2 bases and J lost 5, with 9 bases in between. Germline V gene data show CDR1 as SNHLY and CDR2 as FYNNEI. CDR3 length: 14 amino acids.

This chain links TRBV30 with TRBJ2-2; TRBD1 might be the D (6 bases). In germline, CDR1 is GTSNPN, CDR2 SVGIG (reference sequence). CDR3 length: 13 amino acids. The V and J ends lost 5 bases and 5 bases respectively, with 12 bases between them. Written as DNA, the CDR3 is TGTGCCTGGGGGGGCTATACGACCGGGGAGCTGTTTTTT. This gives the protein CAWGGYTTGELFF. Full variable domain (outside the CDR3, taken from reference TRBV30 and TRBJ2-2): SQTIHQWPATLVQPVGSPLSLECTVEGTSNPNLYWYRQAAGRGLQLLFYSVGIGQISSEVPQNLSASRPQDRQFILSSKKLLLSDSGFYLCAWGGYTTGELFFGEGSRLTVL.

This clone was counted a single time. The chain combines TRBV11-2 with TRBJ2-5, with 8 bases that match TRBD2. CDR1 and CDR2 (germline): SGHAT, FQNNGV. The length of the CDR3 is 15 residues. The V and J ends lost 2 bases and 3 bases, in that order; junction bases with no gene match: 5. The DNA for the CDR3 is TGTGCCAGCAGCTTACGGCCGGGACTAGAAGAGACCCAGTACTTC. As protein: CASSLRPGLEETQYF.

The genes are TRBV28 and TRBJ1-2, with no clear D. Germline assignment: CDR1 MDHEN and CDR2 SYDVKM. This CDR3 comprises 13 residues. V was cut by 2 bases and J by 4 bases, with 8 bases left in between. The DNA of the CDR3 is TGTGCCAGCAGTTTAGCCGAGGCCTATGGCTACACCTTC. Protein: CASSLAEAYGYTF.

This clone was counted between two and nine times. The V and J genes are TRBV7-7 and TRBJ2-3; D call uncertain. CDR1 and CDR2 (germline): SSHAT, FNYEAQ (reference sequence). V lost 2 bases and J lost 4, with 7 bases in between. The CDR3 consists of 13 residues. The CDR3 protein is CASSLQTADTQYF. In nucleotides, the CDR3 is TGTGCCAGCAGCTTACAAACAGCAGATACGCAGTATTTT.

This clone is labeled medium-sized. CDR3 DNA: TGCAGCTCAAGGGGGCAGCCCGACCTCGGCTACACCTTC. Its translation: CSSRGQPDLGYTF. The V gene is TRBV29-1, the J gene TRBJ1-2, with 7 bases lining up with TRBD1. The ends lost 8 bases at V and 8 bases at J; junction bases unmatched: 14. The length of the CDR3 is 13 residues. The germline V gene encodes CDR1 SQVTM and CDR2 ANQGSEA.

This clone was recorded a few times. The chain is built from TRBV7-9 and TRBJ1-2; unclear D gene. Germline V lookup: CDR1 SEHNR, CDR2 FQNEAQ (reference sequence). The ends were cut back, 1 base at V and 7 bases at J, with 1 base in the middle. This CDR3 has 10 residues. The CDR3 sequence is CASSLGGYTF. The CDR3 bases are TGTGCCAGCAGCTTAGGTGGCTACACCTTC. Together with reference TRBV7-9 and TRBJ1-2, the CDR3 gives the full variable domain: DTGVSQNPRHKITKRGQNVTFRCDPISEHNRLYWYRQTLGQGPEFLTYFQNEAQLEKSRLLSDRFSAERPKGSFSTLEIQRTEQGDSAMYLCASSLGGYTFGSGTRLTVV.

V gene TRBV29-1 combines with J gene TRBJ1-2; 7 bases agree with TRBD1. Unmatched junction bases numbered 5, after V lost 4 bases and J lost 3 bases. CDR1 and CDR2 (germline): SQVTM, ANQGSEA. The CDR3 is 13 residues long. CDR3: CSVAGQKDYGYTF. For the CDR3, the DNA is TGCAGCGTTGCGGGACAGAAGGACTATGGCTACACCTTC.

This rearrangement joins TRBV4-1 to TRBJ2-2; 7 bases are a match to TRBD2. The V segment lost 2 bases and the J segment 6 bases; nucleotides outside the gene matches: 9. Germline V CDR1 and CDR2: MGHRA, YSYEKL. The CDR3 has 16 amino acids. The CDR3 DNA reads TGCGCCAGCAGCCAACAGGGACTAACCTTCCCCGGGGAGCTGTTTTTT. Encoded protein: CASSQQGLTFPGELFF.

The chain combines TRBV7-9 with TRBJ2-5; 9 bases are a match to TRBD1. The CDR3 sequence is 16 residues long. CDR1 is SEHNR, CDR2 FQNEAQ, per germline (reference sequence). The V and J ends lost 5 bases and 2 bases, in that order; junction bases with no gene match: 9. CDR3 DNA: TGTGCCAGCAGCAAACGGACAGGGGCCTTTCAAGAGACCCAGTACTTC. Encoded protein: CASSKRTGAFQETQYF.

There are a few counts of this clone. The chain joins TRBV30 to TRBJ2-1; 8 nucleotides match TRBD1. Germline CDR1 GTSNPN, CDR2 SVGIG (reference sequence). V lost 5 bases, J lost 5 bases, and 8 bases stayed unmatched. CDR3 length equals 14 residues. The CDR3 DNA reads as TGTGCCTGGGACCGGGACAGGATTGACAATGAGCAGTTCTTC. It codes for CAWDRDRIDNEQFF.

J is TRBJ1-2 and V is TRBV9; D remains ambiguous. This CDR3 spans 16 amino acids. The V gene's germline CDR1 is SGDLS and CDR2 YYNGEE. Trimming took 6 bases from V and 4 from J, leaving 22 bases between them. DNA for the CDR3: TGTGCCAGCAACCGCGATTGGGCAGGCTCATTCTATGGCTACACCTTC. It encodes CASNRDWAGSFYGYTF.

Concerning this clone: In the same sample, other DNA sequences code for this CDR3. The chain is built from TRBV5-1 and TRBJ2-3; perhaps TRBD1 as D (5 bases). V lost 2 bases to trimming and J lost 3 bases, with 13 bases between them. Germline V gives CDR1 SGHRS, CDR2 YFSETQ. This CDR3 spans 15 amino acids. The CDR3 region is CASSLMGQVTDTQYF. The CDR3 DNA reads as TGCGCCAGCAGCTTAATGGGGCAGGTGACAGATACGCAGTATTTT. Complete variable domain (other parts from reference TRBV5-1 and TRBJ2-3): KAGVTQTPRYLIKTRGQQVTLSCSPISGHRSVSWYQQTPGQGLQFLFEYFSETQRNKGNFPGRFSGRQFSNSRSEMNVSTLELGDSALYLCASSLMGQVTDTQYFGPGTRLTVL.

This clone is deemed medium-sized. The J gene is TRBJ2-1, the V gene TRBV7-8, with TRBD2 as a possible D gene (7 bases). CDR1 SGHVS and CDR2 FQNEAQ come from the germline V gene. Deletions cut 3 bases from V and 8 bases from J, with 14 bases between. The CDR3 is 14 amino acids. Here the CDR3 reads CASSLEGGGDEQFF. In DNA form, the CDR3 reads TGTGCCAGCAGCTTGGAAGGGGGGGGCGATGAGCAGTTCTTC.

As for this clone: Germline and junction disagree at one end, which may indicate a read error. The chain uses TRBV7-7 and TRBJ2-2, with 7 bases fitting TRBD1. The germline V gene encodes CDR1 SSHAT and CDR2 FNYEAQ (reference sequence). The length of the CDR3 is 16 residues. CDR3 coding DNA: TGTGCTAGCAGCTGGGCCGGGACAGCGAACACCGGGGAGCTGTTTTTT. Translation: CASSWAGTANTGELFF. The variable domain in full, completed from reference TRBV7-7 and TRBJ2-2, reads GAGVSQSPRYKVTKRGQDVTLRCDPISSHATLYWYQQALGQGPEFLTYFNYEAQPDKSGLPSDRFSAERPEGSISTLTIQRTEQRDSAMYRCASSWAGTANTGELFFGEGSRLTVL.

The V gene is TRBV4-1, the J gene TRBJ1-3; D ambiguous. There are 16 residues in the CDR3. Trimming took off 0 bases at V and 0 bases at J, with 9 bases between the two ends. Germline V gene data show CDR1 as MGHRA and CDR2 as YSYEKL. The CDR3 sequence is CASSQEGRNSGNTIYF. The DNA of the CDR3 is TGCGCCAGCAGCCAAGAGGGGAGGAACTCTGGAAACACCATATATTTT.

The V and J genes are TRBV11-1 and TRBJ1-1, with D possibly being TRBD1 (6 bases). This CDR3 has 13 residues. CDR1 and CDR2 from the germline V gene are SGHAT and FQDESV (reference sequence). The V end was cut by 2 bases, the J end by 11 bases, with 15 bases between. CDR3: CASSLWQGMEAFF. The CDR3 DNA follows: TGTGCCAGCAGCTTATGGCAGGGGATGGAGGCTTTCTTT.

This clone was detected only once. Other DNA sequences in this sample translate to the same CDR3. This chain uses TRBV18 with TRBJ1-4; TRBD1 agrees at 7 bases. Germline assignment: CDR1 KGHSH and CDR2 LQKENI. The junction had 2 bases not matched to a gene; V was cut back by 0 bases and J by 7 bases. The CDR3 length is 14 residues. The CDR3 here is CASSPPGDSEKLFF. CDR3 coding DNA: TGTGCCAGCTCACCACCGGGGGACAGTGAAAAACTGTTTTTT.

The rearrangement links TRBV7-2 to TRBJ2-3; D not certain. V gave up 1 base and J gave up 8 bases, with 13 bases separating them. Germline lookup yields CDR1 SGHTA and CDR2 FQGNSA. The CDR3 has 14 amino acids. CDR3 sequence reads: CASSLGYPGGTQYF. The CDR3 DNA follows: TGTGCCAGCAGCTTAGGGTACCCGGGTGGTACGCAGTATTTT.